The 16 T cell receptor beta chains in this list originate from one sample, sequenced in a study of blood T cells in healthy people across ages. A sample-barcoded 5' primer and a J-beta primer mix were used in a second PCR of roughly 7 to 11 cycles. TCRdb reprocessed the 5' RACE reads with MiXCR, giving one entry per CDR3 protein. The sample contains 500,000 to 600,000 distinct CDR3 sequences, roughly a quarter of which appear only once. The sequenced sample was blood. The receptors come from a woman aged 70-85 years in good health.

V gene TRBV20-1 combines with J gene TRBJ2-4, with D perhaps assigned TRBD1 or TRBD2 (7 bases each). The CDR3 consists of 16 residues. The germline V gene has CDR1 DFQATT and CDR2 SNEGSKA (reference sequence). V lost 0 bases and J 2 bases, leaving 14 bases between the germline ends. The CDR3 DNA is TGCAGTGCTAGAGATGGGGAGGGGGCAACCAAAAACATTCAGTACTTC. This gives the protein CSARDGEGATKNIQYF.

The chain uses TRBV11-3 and TRBJ2-5; 14 bases fit TRBD2. Per the germline V gene, CDR1 is SGHNT and CDR2 is YENEEA. After removal of 8 bases from V and 3 bases from J, the junction contained 5 bases not matched to a gene. CDR3 length: 15 residues. CDR3 in DNA: TGTGCCAGCGGCTCGGGACTAGCGGGGGAAGAGACCCAGTACTTC. Encoded protein: CASGSGLAGEETQYF.

CDR3: CASSSRPGLGTYEQYF. Written as DNA, the CDR3 is TGTGCCAGCAGTTCTAGGCCCGGACTAGGTACCTACGAGCAGTACTTC. The genes are TRBV7-2 and TRBJ2-7; 7 bases are a match to TRBD2. V was pared by 6 bases and J by 2 bases, with 13 bases of the junction left unmatched. In germline, CDR1 is SGHTA, CDR2 FQGNSA. The CDR3 consists of 16 residues.

This clonotype showed up just a few times. V gene TRBV20-1 combines with J gene TRBJ2-5; TRBD2 matches 8 bases. J was trimmed by 5 bases and V by 3 bases; bases with no gene match: 11. CDR1 and CDR2 (germline): DFQATT, SNEGSKA (reference sequence). There are 15 residues in the CDR3. The CDR3 DNA is TGCAGTGCTAGTGTGGCGGGGGGACGTAGGGAGACCCAGTACTTC. Translating gives CSASVAGGRRETQYF.

The chain links TRBV5-1 to TRBJ1-4, with D perhaps TRBD1 (5 bases). Germline V gene sequence: CDR1 SGHRS, CDR2 YFSETQ. The CDR3 spans 17 residues. V was trimmed by 6 bases and J by 0 bases, leaving 18 bases between them. The CDR3 nucleotides are TGCGCCAGCACCCCCGGCTGGGGGACCTCAACTAATGAAAAACTGTTTTTT. Residues: CASTPGWGTSTNEKLFF.

The rearrangement joins TRBV7-3 to TRBJ2-1, with 7 bases fitting TRBD2. This CDR3 comprises 15 residues. Unmatched junction bases numbered 7, after V lost 5 bases and J lost 3 bases. Germline V gene lookup returns CDR1 SGHTA and CDR2 FQGTGA. The CDR3 region is CASSPQRGGYNEQFF. As DNA, the CDR3 is TGTGCCAGCAGCCCCCAGCGGGGTGGCTACAATGAGCAGTTCTTC.

This sequence joins TRBV9 and TRBJ2-1; D gene uncertain. Between the trimmed V and J ends, which lost 1 base and 8 bases, there was a span of 10 bases. Germline V lookup: CDR1 SGDLS, CDR2 YYNGEE. The length of the CDR3 is 13 residues. The CDR3 DNA reads TGTGCCAGCAGCGTATCTTGGCAGGATGAGCAGTTCTTC. Translation gives CASSVSWQDEQFF.

This clonotype was observed a few times. The chain joins TRBV20-1 to TRBJ2-3; 8 bases map to TRBD2. The CDR3 is made up of 15 amino acids. With 3 bases clipped from V and 4 bases from J, the junction kept 9 bases outside the gene matches. CDR1 DFQATT and CDR2 SNEGSKA come from the germline V gene (reference sequence). CDR3 protein: CSARKTGTSSDTQYF. The CDR3 DNA follows: TGCAGTGCTAGGAAAACCGGGACTAGTTCAGATACGCAGTATTTT.

This clonotype was observed a handful of times. The rearrangement links TRBV6-2 or TRBV6-3 to TRBJ1-6, with a possible D match to TRBD1 (6 bases). Trimming cost V 11 bases and J 11 bases, with 22 bases left between them. Germline V gene data show CDR1 as MNHEY and CDR2 as SVGEGT. There are 14 residues in the CDR3. DNA for the CDR3: TGTGCCGGCGGCCGACGTACAGGGTCGACACCCCTCCACTTT. Encoded protein: CAGGRRTGSTPLHF.

This clonotype was counted a few times. The chain couples TRBV10-3 to TRBJ2-1, with 7 bases identical to TRBD1. Germline V gives CDR1 ENHRY, CDR2 SYGVKD. The V segment lost 3 bases and the J segment 3 bases; nucleotides outside the gene matches: 5. The CDR3 sequence is 15 residues long. The CDR3 protein is CAISDWGTDYNEQFF. The CDR3 DNA reads as TGTGCCATCAGTGATTGGGGGACAGACTACAATGAGCAGTTCTTC.

The chain couples TRBV7-2 to TRBJ2-5; 10 nucleotides line up with TRBD2. This CDR3 contains 17 residues. Germline V lookup: CDR1 SGHTA, CDR2 FQGNSA. V shed 1 base, J shed 5 bases, and the junction held 10 bases outside the gene matches. The DNA for the CDR3 is TGTGCCAGCAGCTTAGATTCCCCAGCGGGGGGGACGGAGACCCAGTACTTC. Its translation is CASSLDSPAGGTETQYF.

The chain couples TRBV5-5 to TRBJ1-5; TRBD1 is a possible D gene (6 bases). Germline-derived CDR1 and CDR2 are SGHKS and YYEKEE (reference sequence). The CDR3 contains 15 residues. The ends were cut back, 2 bases at V and 5 bases at J, with 14 bases in the middle. Here the CDR3 DNA reads TGTGCCAGCAGCTTTTTCGGGGGCAGGGATCAGCCCCAGCATTTT. Translation gives CASSFFGGRDQPQHF. The whole variable domain, remainder taken from reference TRBV5-5 and TRBJ1-5, is DAGVTQSPTHLIKTRGQQVTLRCSPISGHKSVSWYQQVLGQGPQFIFQYYEKEERGRGNFPDRFSARQFPNYSSELNVNALLLGDSALYLCASSFFGGRDQPQHFGDGTRLSIL.

The chain has TRBV20-1 and TRBJ2-7; 8 nucleotides align to TRBD2. V was clipped by 5 bases and J by 2 bases; unmatched bases: 11. The CDR3 sequence is 15 residues long. Germline-derived CDR1 and CDR2 are DFQATT and SNEGSKA (reference sequence). CDR3 amino acids: CSAPGGAGAPYEQYF. The CDR3 bases are TGCAGTGCTCCTGGCGGAGCGGGGGCTCCCTACGAGCAGTACTTC.

About this clonotype: The junction and the germline gene differ at one end; a read error may be behind it. CDR3 coding DNA: TGCGCCAGCAGCCCTCGAGGGACAGGGGAGGGTAACTTC. This sequence encodes CASSPRGTGEGNF. V usage is TRBV5-1 and J usage is TRBJ2-5, with 10 bases lining up with TRBD1. CDR3 size: 13 residues. Germline values: CDR1 SGHRS, CDR2 YFSETQ. The full variable domain, its missing parts supplied by reference TRBV5-1 and TRBJ2-5, is KAGVTQTPRYLIKTRGQQVTLSCSPISGHRSVSWYQQTPGQGLQFLFEYFSETQRNKGNFPGRFSGRQFSNSRSEMNVSTLELGDSALYLCASSPRGTGEGNFGPGTRLLVL.

The chain carries TRBV4-1 and TRBJ1-3, with D uncertain. V lost 1 base and J 0 bases, leaving 7 bases between the germline ends. Germline V gene data show CDR1 as MGHRA and CDR2 as YSYEKL. The CDR3 is 15 residues long. For the CDR3, the DNA is TGCGCCAGCAGCCAAGGGAGACACTCTGGAAACACCATATATTTT. Its translation is CASSQGRHSGNTIYF.

The genes are TRBV28 and TRBJ2-7; TRBD2 aligns across 11 bases. CDR3 length: 18 residues. Germline CDR1 is MDHEN and CDR2 is SYDVKM. The junction had 18 bases not matched to a gene; V was cut back by 6 bases and J by 5 bases. CDR3 sequence reads: CASSTLAGGLSQGDEQYF. As DNA, the CDR3 is TGTGCCAGCAGCACTTTAGCGGGGGGGTTGTCTCAGGGTGACGAGCAGTACTTC.